A single sample is the source of the 11 T cell receptor beta chains below, sequenced in a study of T cells in Graves' hyperthyroidism and ophthalmopathy. RNA transcripts provided the source from which TCR beta CDR3 regions were amplified. Researchers ran a first-round RT-PCR on the TCR CDR3 using the HTBI primer set. TCRdb re-derived calls from the multiplex PCR reads in MiXCR, one entry per CDR3 protein. The table has about 550,000 distinct CDR3 sequences, less than 25% seen once. The sequencing sample was made of blood. The source is a man aged 18 to 29 with Graves' hyperthyroidism.

The chain carries TRBV24-1 and TRBJ1-5, with 11 nucleotides matching TRBD1. J gave up 7 bases and V 3 bases, and 4 bases lay outside the gene matches. This CDR3 contains 15 residues. Germline CDR1 and CDR2: KGHDR and SFDVKD. For the CDR3, the DNA is TGTGCCACCAGTGATGGGACAGGGGGAAGACAGCCCCAGCATTTT. Its translation: CATSDGTGGRQPQHF.

This clonotype occurred a few times. This sequence joins TRBV4-1 and TRBJ1-6; D call uncertain. Germline CDR1 is MGHRA and CDR2 is YSYEKL. V lost 1 base and J 6 bases, leaving 4 bases between the germline ends. The CDR3 is made up of 13 amino acids. The CDR3 here is CASSQALNSPLHF. CDR3 in DNA: TGCGCCAGCAGCCAAGCACTTAATTCACCCCTCCACTTT.

Regarding this clonotype: An end of the junction does not agree with germline; a read error may underlie this. The chain links TRBV6-5 to TRBJ1-2, with D possibly matching TRBD1 (6 bases). The CDR3 consists of 13 residues. Germline V lookup: CDR1 MNHEY, CDR2 SVGAGI. In nucleotides, the CDR3 is TGTGTCAGCAGTAACGGACAGATCTATGGCTACACCTTC. This translates into CVSSNGQIYGYTF.

V usage is TRBV30 and J usage is TRBJ1-1; D perhaps matches TRBD1 (5 bases). Between the trimmed V and J ends, which lost 4 bases and 3 bases, there was a span of 15 bases. The CDR3 is 14 amino acids. CDR1 is GTSNPN, CDR2 SVGIG, per germline (reference sequence). CDR3 nucleotides: TGTGCCTGGACCGTCGGGGGGTTGGACACTGAAGCTTTCTTT. Its translation: CAWTVGGLDTEAFF.

This clonotype was seen a few times. Possible read error: a much larger clone is one base away. This rearrangement joins TRBV12-3 or TRBV12-4 to TRBJ2-5; D remains ambiguous. The CDR3 is 14 amino acids. The CDR3: CASSLGQYQETKYF. DNA of the CDR3: TGTGCCAGCAGTTTAGGGCAGTACCAAGAGACCAAGTACTTC.

This clonotype was seen only once. The rearrangement links TRBV12-3 or TRBV12-4 to TRBJ2-5; D is ambiguous. The CDR3 is 13 amino acids. Trimming removed 2 bases from V and 4 bases from J, with 8 bases in between. The CDR3 is CASSLSEAETQYF. DNA of the CDR3: TGTGCCAGCAGTTTATCAGAGGCAGAGACCCAGTACTTC.

For the CDR3, the DNA is TGTGCCAGCAGTAACGGGGGAAAGGGTCGAATTTCACCCCTCCACTTT. Translation: CASSNGGKGRISPLHF. The chain uses TRBV6-5 and TRBJ1-6, with D possibly matching TRBD1 (5 bases). V was trimmed by 5 bases and J by 9 bases, leaving 20 bases between them. Germline CDR1 MNHEY, CDR2 SVGAGI. The CDR3 covers 16 residues.

J is TRBJ2-5 and V is TRBV6-1; the D gene is possibly TRBD2 (5 bases). CDR1 and CDR2 from the germline V gene are MNHNS and SASEGT. Trimming stripped 9 bases from V and 0 bases from J, with 23 bases between. CDR3 length equals 17 residues. Here the CDR3 reads CASRPFLGDSYQETQYF. The CDR3, as DNA: TGTGCCAGTAGGCCCTTCCTCGGGGATTCGTACCAAGAGACCCAGTACTTC.

V gene TRBV6-5 combines with J gene TRBJ1-6; perhaps TRBD1 as D (5 bases). This CDR3 region has 13 residues. From germline, CDR1 is MNHEY and CDR2 SVGAGI. The V end was cut by 2 bases, the J end by 9 bases, with 8 bases between. The CDR3 DNA sequence: TGTGCCAGCAGTTACCAGGGAGGTTCACCCCTCCACTTT. As protein: CASSYQGGSPLHF.

This clonotype appeared many times. No DNA is shown, since the ends of the CDR3 on it are uncertain; the CDR3 is the one TCRdb lists. The chain carries TRBV2 and TRBJ1-5; the table names TRBD1, a call not compared with the DNA. Both ends counted, the CDR3 spans 13 residues. From germline, CDR1 is SNHLY and CDR2 FYNNEI. The CDR3 sequence is CASILDRGQPQHF.

In its sample, this clonotype was seen a few times. This may stem from a read error, because a much larger clone lies one nucleotide away. This chain connects TRBV6-1 to TRBJ2-3, with 7 bases matching TRBD2. The V gene's germline CDR1 is MNHNS and CDR2 SASEGT. The CDR3 is 14 amino acids. V was pared by 3 bases and J by 2 bases, with 2 bases of the junction left unmatched. For the CDR3, the DNA is TGTGCCAGCAGTGAGGGAGGGGACACAGATACGCAGTATTTT. Translated, it gives CASSEGGDTDTQYF.